Each of the 5 T cell receptor beta chains below was sequenced from the same sample in a study of T cell responses to AZD1222 COVID-19 vaccine. TCRdb's table, derived via immunoSEQ multiplex PCR, lists solely in-frame clones and lacks some. Among fewer than 85,000 clones listed, roughly nine tenths were seen once. Sequencing used peripheral blood, obtained 28 days after the second AZD1222 dose. These receptors were obtained from an adult who received the AZD1222 COVID-19 vaccine.

The chain carries TRBV9 and TRBJ1-6; perhaps TRBD1 as D (6 bases). Germline V lookup: CDR1 SGDLS, CDR2 YYNGEE. The CDR3 is made up of 13 amino acids. Between the trimmed V and J ends, which lost 4 bases and 8 bases, there was a span of 10 bases. CDR3 residues: CASSTKGDSPLHF. CDR3 coding DNA: TGTGCCAGCAGCACTAAGGGGGATTCACCCCTCCACTTT.

The chain is built from TRBV7-2 and TRBJ1-5; no clear D gene. The CDR3 is made up of 14 amino acids. V lost 5 bases and J 7 bases, leaving 15 bases between the germline ends. Germline CDR1 and CDR2: SGHTA and FQGNSA. In DNA form, the CDR3 reads TGTGCCAGCAGCCACGGTCTACCTACGCAGCCCCAGCATTTT. Amino acids: CASSHGLPTQPQHF.

Judged by abundance, this clone is medium-sized (0.01 to 0.1%). The chain is built from TRBV29-1 and TRBJ2-7, with D unresolved. CDR1 is SQVTM and CDR2 is ANQGSEA in the germline V gene. Trimming cost V 6 bases and J 2 bases, with 17 bases left between them. The CDR3 extends over 14 amino acids. DNA for the CDR3: TGCAGCGTCCCCTCTTTTGACTCACCCTACGAGCAGTACTTC. Translation gives CSVPSFDSPYEQYF.

The V and J genes are TRBV10-1 and TRBJ1-2, with D unresolved. Per the germline V gene, CDR1 is WNHNN and CDR2 is SYGVQD (reference sequence). CDR3 length equals 10 residues. Trimming removed 6 bases at V and 14 bases at J, with 13 bases between. CDR3 sequence: CASRALLFTF. CDR3 bases: TGCGCCAGCAGGGCCCTTCTCTTTACCTTC.

This clone was seen a handful of times. This chain links TRBV27 with TRBJ1-5, with 7 bases aligning to TRBD1. Germline V gives CDR1 MNHEY, CDR2 SMNVEV (reference sequence). The CDR3 runs to 15 residues. V dropped 6 bases and J dropped 3; count of bases not matched to a gene: 8. The CDR3, as DNA: TGTGCCAGCAGGCAGAGGACAGGCTTCAATCAGCCCCAGCATTTT. It translates to CASRQRTGFNQPQHF.